This entry lists 32 T cell receptor beta chains sequenced from one sample in a study of blood T cell repertoires in COVID-19. Sequencing was performed with immunoSEQ multiplex PCR; in TCRdb, only in-frame clones are kept and a portion is missing. Counted here are some 200,000 clones, 87% occurring once; the ten biggest clones make up 2% to 3%. Sequencing was performed on peripheral blood. The origin of the receptors is a man aged 35 to 55 with active or convalescent COVID-19.

This sequence joins TRBV3-1 (or the pseudogene TRBV3-2) and TRBJ1-4, with a weak D call TRBD1 (6 bases). Trimming cost V 4 bases and J 3 bases, with 27 bases left between them. The CDR3 runs 20 residues. Germline CDR1 reads LGHDT; CDR2 reads YNNKEL (reference sequence). As DNA, the CDR3 is TGTGCCAGCAGCCCCCGGGGCCGACAGCGTCGAGGGGGAGCTAATGAAAAACTGTTTTTT. This codes for CASSPRGRQRRGGANEKLFF.

The chain is built from TRBV30 and TRBJ2-7; the D is unclear. Germline V gene lookup returns CDR1 GTSNPN and CDR2 SVGIG (reference sequence). The ends were cut back, 3 bases at V and 5 bases at J, with 8 bases in the middle. The CDR3 is 11 residues long. CDR3 sequence: CAWRRQDEQYF. DNA of the CDR3: TGTGCCTGGAGAAGGCAGGACGAGCAGTACTTC.

CDR3: CASSLLRDSYEQYF. The CDR3 nucleotides read TGTGCCAGCAGTTTGTTGCGGGACTCCTACGAGCAGTACTTC. The V call is TRBV27, the J call TRBJ2-7; weak D call: TRBD2 (6 bases). The CDR3 is 14 residues long. From germline, CDR1 is MNHEY and CDR2 SMNVEV (reference sequence). Trimming stripped 3 bases from V and 0 bases from J, with 9 bases between.

The chain links TRBV5-4 to TRBJ1-1, with D hard to call. Looked up from germline, CDR1 is SGHNT and CDR2 is YYREEE (reference sequence). Trimming pared 7 bases from V and 4 bases from J, leaving 14 bases between. The CDR3 contains 13 residues. The CDR3 nucleotides read TGTGCCAGCGTAGATCCCAGAGGCACTGAAGCTTTCTTT. This codes for CASVDPRGTEAFF.

The chain links TRBV28 to TRBJ1-5; tentatively, D is TRBD1 (5 bases). CDR1 is MDHEN, CDR2 SYDVKM, per germline. V was clipped by 3 bases and J by 7 bases, with 13 bases between them. This CDR3 comprises 14 residues. CDR3 residues: CASSFPGREQPQHF. CDR3 nucleotide sequence: TGTGCCAGCAGTTTTCCAGGGCGAGAGCAGCCCCAGCATTTT.

Turning to this clone: A junction boundary mismatches the germline segment, possibly from a read error. CDR3 region: CASSLVRQGPSDF. In nucleotides, the CDR3 is TGTGCCAGCAGCTTAGTTAGACAGGGTCCCTCAGACTTC. The chain links TRBV11-2 to TRBJ1-2; 7 bases line up with TRBD1. Germline lookup yields CDR1 SGHAT and CDR2 FQNNGV. The CDR3 has 13 amino acids.

The chain combines TRBV7-9 with TRBJ1-2; maybe TRBD1 (5 bases). CDR3 length equals 14 residues. Germline loops: CDR1 SEHNR, CDR2 FQNEAQ (reference sequence). Trimming shortened V by 2 bases and J by 7 bases, and 14 bases separated the two germline ends. CDR3 residues: CASSLSGNLGGYTF. In nucleotides, the CDR3 is TGTGCCAGCAGCTTATCAGGGAATTTAGGTGGCTACACCTTC.

This clone has a single count. The chain recombines TRBV27 with TRBJ2-7, with 8 nucleotides matching TRBD1. Germline V gene sequence: CDR1 MNHEY, CDR2 SMNVEV (reference sequence). The V segment lost 2 bases and the J segment 3 bases; nucleotides outside the gene matches: 3. The CDR3 extends over 14 amino acids. CDR3 coding DNA: TGTGCCAGCAGTTTAGGGGACAGGAGCTACGAGCAGTACTTC. Encoded protein: CASSLGDRSYEQYF.

J is TRBJ1-4 and V is TRBV19; tentatively, D is TRBD1 (5 bases). Per germline, CDR1 LNHDA and CDR2 SQIVND (reference sequence). V was shortened by 6 bases and J by 5 bases, with 10 bases between the two germline ends. CDR3 size: 13 residues. In nucleotides, the CDR3 is TGTGCCAGTAGCAGGGCTAAAAATGAAAAACTGTTTTTT. Protein product: CASSRAKNEKLFF.

The rearrangement joins TRBV11-1 to TRBJ1-2; D gene ambiguous. The CDR3 consists of 15 residues. Trimming removed 1 base from V and 2 bases from J, with 11 bases in between. Germline loops: CDR1 SGHAT, CDR2 FQDESV (reference sequence). DNA for the CDR3: TGTGCCAGCAGCTTAGATTCTGGGCTCAACTATGGCTACACCTTC. Its translation is CASSLDSGLNYGYTF.

The rearrangement links TRBV19 to TRBJ2-1; 8 nucleotides match TRBD2. The V segment lost 7 bases and the J segment 4 bases; nucleotides outside the gene matches: 6. CDR1 and CDR2 from the germline V gene are LNHDA and SQIVND (reference sequence). The CDR3 is 14 amino acids. This CDR3 reads CASTPGLDYNEQFF. The CDR3 region has the DNA TGTGCCAGTACCCCGGGACTAGATTACAATGAGCAGTTCTTC.

The chain employs TRBV6-5 and TRBJ1-1, with D perhaps matching TRBD1 (5 bases). Germline loops: CDR1 MNHEY, CDR2 SVGAGI. V was trimmed by 6 bases and J by 1 base, leaving 12 bases between them. The CDR3 extends over 14 amino acids. The CDR3 DNA follows: TGTGCCAGCAGGTATGGAACAGGGAACACTGAAGCTTTCTTT. Amino acid sequence: CASRYGTGNTEAFF.

V is TRBV28 and J is TRBJ1-2; weak D call: TRBD1 (6 bases). The germline V gene has CDR1 MDHEN and CDR2 SYDVKM. V lost 3 bases and J lost 7, with 21 bases in between. The length of the CDR3 is 16 residues. CDR3: CASSFPPLTGPGGYTF. CDR3 in DNA: TGTGCCAGCAGTTTCCCCCCCCTGACAGGTCCGGGTGGCTACACCTTC.

This chain connects TRBV3-1 (or the pseudogene TRBV3-2) to TRBJ2-7; D is uncertain. Germline V lookup: CDR1 LGHDT, CDR2 YNNKEL (reference sequence). The CDR3 is made up of 13 amino acids. Trimming left V 2 bases short and J 2 bases short, with 7 bases between. Here the CDR3 DNA reads TGTGCCAGCAGCCAATCAGGCGCCTACGAGCAGTACTTC. Translating it yields CASSQSGAYEQYF.

The J gene is TRBJ1-2, the V gene TRBV18; D is unresolved. Trimming removed 2 bases from V and 2 bases from J, with 6 bases in between. The CDR3 has 13 residues. CDR1 is KGHSH, CDR2 LQKENI, per germline. The DNA of the CDR3 is TGTGCCAGCTCACCAACGGAGAACTATGGCTACACCTTC. As protein: CASSPTENYGYTF.

V gene TRBV30 combines with J gene TRBJ1-1; a possible D gene is TRBD1 (5 bases). Germline CDR1 and CDR2: GTSNPN and SVGIG (reference sequence). The V and J ends lost 3 bases and 2 bases respectively, with 10 bases between them. The CDR3 contains 13 residues. The CDR3 DNA reads as TGTGCCTGGAGACCGGGACTCAACACTGAAGCTTTCTTT. Translating it yields CAWRPGLNTEAFF.

The chain joins TRBV5-4 to TRBJ1-2; 12 bases agree with TRBD1. V dropped 4 bases and J dropped 2; count of bases not matched to a gene: 12. This CDR3 contains 18 residues. Germline CDR1 reads SGHNT; CDR2 reads YYREEE (reference sequence). In nucleotides, the CDR3 is TGTGCCAGCAGCCGGGCCACTCGAGGGACAGGGGGCAACTATGGCTACACCTTC. The encoded protein is CASSRATRGTGGNYGYTF.

The chain has TRBV6-2 or TRBV6-3 and TRBJ1-2, with a tentative D call TRBD1 (6 bases). Trimming removed 5 bases at V and 3 bases at J, with 10 bases between. The CDR3 extends over 13 amino acids. Germline V gene lookup returns CDR1 MNHEY and CDR2 SVGEGT. The CDR3 DNA reads TGTGCCAGCAGTCCGCAGGGGTACTATGGCTACACCTTC. Its protein is CASSPQGYYGYTF.

V is TRBV6-5 and J is TRBJ1-2; D gene uncertain. Trimming took 0 bases from V and 0 from J, leaving 5 bases between them. This CDR3 contains 14 residues. Germline CDR1 MNHEY, CDR2 SVGAGI. The CDR3: CASSYSITNYGYTF. CDR3 DNA sequence: TGTGCCAGCAGTTACTCCATCACTAACTATGGCTACACCTTC.

The chain has TRBV9 and TRBJ2-3; D might be TRBD2 (6 bases). V lost 2 bases, J lost 4 bases, and 23 bases lay in between. The CDR3 runs 18 residues. Germline V gene data show CDR1 as SGDLS and CDR2 as YYNGEE. In nucleotides, the CDR3 is TGTGCCAGCAGCGTGAGGACCGGGACTCGAAACCCCCCAGATACGCAGTATTTT. Protein: CASSVRTGTRNPPDTQYF.

This clone occurred a few times. The CDR3 spells CASSPSNYGYTF. The CDR3 DNA sequence: TGTGCCAGCAGCCCTTCTAACTATGGCTACACCTTC. The J gene is TRBJ1-2, the V gene TRBV3-1 (or the pseudogene TRBV3-2), with D uncertain. The CDR3 sequence is 12 residues long. The V end lost 4 bases, the J end lost 0 bases, and 3 bases lay between the germline ends. The germline gives CDR1 LGHDT, CDR2 YNNKEL (reference sequence).

There are a few counts of this clone. This chain links TRBV6-4 with TRBJ2-1, with TRBD2 matching 11 bases. V was pared by 4 bases and J by 4 bases, with 9 bases of the junction left unmatched. Germline V gene data show CDR1 as MRHNA and CDR2 as SNTAGT. This CDR3 contains 17 residues. The CDR3 DNA reads TGTGCCAGCAGTGCTAGCGGGGGGCTTCCGGCTTACAATGAGCAGTTCTTC. Encoded protein: CASSASGGLPAYNEQFF.

This clone was detected only a few times. This chain uses TRBV2 with TRBJ1-4, with 10 bases aligning to TRBD1. Germline values: CDR1 SNHLY, CDR2 FYNNEI. The V gene end was trimmed by 10 bases and the J gene end by 8 bases; junction bases not matched to a gene: 10. The CDR3 is made up of 14 amino acids. The DNA for the CDR3 is TGTGCCACCCTGCGGGACAGGGGAGACGAAAAACTGTTTTTT. It specifies CATLRDRGDEKLFF.

The chain employs TRBV19 and TRBJ1-2; the D gene is possibly TRBD1 (6 bases). CDR3 length: 15 residues. Germline V gives CDR1 LNHDA, CDR2 SQIVND (reference sequence). Trimming took 6 bases from V and 5 from J, leaving 19 bases between them. The CDR3 nucleotides are TGTGCCAGTAGCCTCCCAGGACAGACACGATATGGCTACACCTTC. It specifies CASSLPGQTRYGYTF.

The chain uses TRBV29-1 and TRBJ1-2; TRBD1 might be the D (5 bases). The CDR3 is made up of 15 amino acids. Trimming left V 4 bases short and J 8 bases short, with 23 bases between. Germline V CDR1 and CDR2: SQVTM, ANQGSEA. The CDR3 nucleotides read TGCAGCGTTGTTGGGCAGGGCAAGGGTAGTCGGGGCTACACCTTC. This encodes CSVVGQGKGSRGYTF. The full variable domain, with the rest looked up from reference TRBV29-1 and TRBJ1-2, is SAVISQKPSRDICQRGTSLTIQCQVDSQVTMMFWYRQQPGQSLTLIATANQGSEATYESGFVIDKFPISRPNLTFSTLTVSNMSPEDSSIYLCSVVGQGKGSRGYTFGSGTRLTVV.

The V gene is TRBV7-3, the J gene TRBJ2-2, with TRBD2 identical over 11 bases. Germline CDR1 is SGHTA and CDR2 is FQGTGA. The CDR3 runs to 20 residues. V trimming: 5 bases; J trimming: 4 bases; junction bases outside the gene matches: 18. The chain's CDR3 is CASSPGYGLAGGTSTGELFF. DNA for the CDR3: TGTGCCAGCAGCCCCGGCTATGGCCTAGCGGGGGGAACGAGCACCGGGGAGCTGTTTTTT.

The V gene is TRBV30, the J gene TRBJ1-2; the D gene is possibly TRBD1 (6 bases). CDR1 is GTSNPN and CDR2 is SVGIG in the germline V gene (reference sequence). CDR3 length: 12 amino acids. Trimming removed 4 bases from V and 13 bases from J, with 19 bases in between. The CDR3 here is CAWTTTGHRSTF. CDR3 nucleotide sequence: TGTGCCTGGACGACCACAGGGCATCGAAGCACCTTC.

This rearrangement joins TRBV6-5 to TRBJ2-7; 8 bases map to TRBD2. Germline V gene lookup returns CDR1 MNHEY and CDR2 SVGAGI. V shed 0 bases, J shed 2 bases, and the junction held 6 bases outside the gene matches. The CDR3 loop spans 16 amino acids. CDR3 DNA sequence: TGTGCCAGCAGTTACTCGAACGGACTAGCCGCCTACGAGCAGTACTTC. Its protein product is CASSYSNGLAAYEQYF.

The chain combines TRBV30 with TRBJ1-5; D remains unclear. Germline V gene sequence: CDR1 GTSNPN, CDR2 SVGIG (reference sequence). CDR3 size: 12 residues. V lost 1 base and J lost 4, with 5 bases in between. The CDR3 sequence is CAWSDGNQPQHF. CDR3 sequence (DNA): TGTGCCTGGAGTGACGGGAATCAGCCCCAGCATTTT.

The chain combines TRBV6-5 with TRBJ2-2, with TRBD1 identical over 9 bases. Germline CDR1 is MNHEY and CDR2 is SVGAGI. The CDR3 spans 12 residues. Unmatched junction bases numbered 1, after V lost 8 bases and J lost 6 bases. The CDR3, as DNA: TGTGCCAGCTACAGGGGGCCCGGGGAGCTGTTTTTT. Translated: CASYRGPGELFF.

V gene TRBV3-1 (or the pseudogene TRBV3-2) combines with J gene TRBJ1-1; TRBD1 aligns across 9 bases. The CDR3 totals 12 residues. V lost 3 bases to trimming and J lost 11 bases; unmatched junction nucleotides: 4. In germline, CDR1 is LGHDT, CDR2 YNNKEL (reference sequence). The DNA for the CDR3 is TGTGCCAGCAGCCAGGGGACAGGGTGGGCTTTCTTT. It encodes CASSQGTGWAFF.

The rearrangement joins TRBV4-1 to TRBJ2-7; weak D call: TRBD1 (6 bases). The germline V gene encodes CDR1 MGHRA and CDR2 YSYEKL. The CDR3 consists of 15 residues. V lost 0 bases and J lost 3, with 12 bases in between. The DNA of the CDR3 is TGCGCCAGCAGCCAAGATCAGGGGCTTGGCTACGAGCAGTACTTC. Translating gives CASSQDQGLGYEQYF.